This TCR beta chain was identified in a study of cytomegalovirus exposure and HLA in healthy donors. Researchers ran the PCR with 60 Vbeta and 13 Jbeta primers. The protocol was immunoSEQ multiplex PCR, while the TCRdb copy is restricted to in-frame clones and leaves out a portion. Among approximately 150,000 clones, around 80% were seen once, and the ten largest hold 2% to 2.5%. The CDR3 loop spans 15 amino acids. With 1 base removed from V and 4 bases from J, the gap between germline ends came to 10 bases. CDR1 SGHVS and CDR2 FQNEAQ come from the germline V gene. The material sequenced was PBMCs. The sequence was collected from a man between 35 and 55 years old in good health and CMV-seronegative. The chain joins TRBV7-8 to TRBJ1-4; D not resolved. CDR3 nucleotide sequence: TGTGCCAGCAGCTTAGGAGGGATCAGTAATGAAAAACTGTTTTTT. Amino acid sequence: CASSLGGISNEKLFF.